Each of the 21 T cell receptor beta chains below was sequenced from the same sample in a study of blood T cell repertoires in COVID-19 (dated by TCRdb to 2019 to 2021). The method was the immunoSEQ multiplex PCR assay. Sourced from immuneACCESS, this table was stored by TCRdb with only in-frame sequences that have V and J called. A share of the clones is absent; for the studies checked, an unresolved V gene accounts for under half, and the remainder has no known explanation. In all, the sample holds 200,000 or so clones, and 80% to 85% of those were seen once. The top ten clonotypes cover 3% of the sample. Source material: peripheral blood. These receptors came from a woman in her twenties or thirties who had recovered from COVID-19.

This rearrangement joins TRBV14 to TRBJ1-2; tentatively, D is TRBD1 (6 bases). The V and J ends lost 6 bases and 3 bases respectively, with 11 bases between them. Per the germline V gene, CDR1 is SGHDN and CDR2 is FVKESK. The CDR3 runs to 13 residues. The CDR3 here is CASSPGVDYGYTF. The CDR3 DNA reads as TGTGCCAGCAGTCCAGGGGTAGACTATGGCTACACCTTC.

V gene TRBV5-1 combines with J gene TRBJ2-5, with a tentative D call TRBD2 (6 bases). The CDR3 totals 15 residues. From germline, CDR1 is SGHRS and CDR2 YFSETQ. V was shortened by 4 bases and J by 4 bases, with 17 bases between the two germline ends. The CDR3 bases are TGCGCCAGCAGCCCGACCGGGGTGCGGGGAGAGACCCAGTACTTC. Residues: CASSPTGVRGETQYF.

The chain carries TRBV28 and TRBJ1-1; D remains ambiguous. Trimming shortened V by 2 bases and J by 1 base, and 5 bases separated the two germline ends. CDR3 length equals 13 residues. Per the germline V gene, CDR1 is MDHEN and CDR2 is SYDVKM. CDR3 nucleotide sequence: TGTGCCAGCAGTTTAGGAGGGAACACTGAAGCTTTCTTT. Translating it yields CASSLGGNTEAFF.

This clone was seen a few times. V and J are TRBV4-2 and TRBJ2-3, with a possible D match to TRBD1 (6 bases). The CDR3 spans 16 residues. CDR1 is LGHNA and CDR2 is YNFKEQ in the germline V gene. V dropped 0 bases and J dropped 4 bases, with 14 bases sitting between them. The CDR3 here is CASSQEASSGADTQYF. CDR3 DNA: TGTGCCAGCAGCCAAGAAGCGAGCTCAGGGGCAGATACGCAGTATTTT.

The chain uses TRBV7-2 and TRBJ1-5; no reliable D call. The V and J ends lost 3 bases and 1 base respectively, with 4 bases between them. This CDR3 has 13 residues. Germline CDR1 SGHTA, CDR2 FQGNSA. CDR3: CASSLRSNQPQHF. CDR3 bases: TGTGCCAGCAGCTTGCGCAGCAATCAGCCCCAGCATTTT. The complete variable domain, with remaining parts taken from reference TRBV7-2 and TRBJ1-5, reads GAGVSQSPSNKVTEKGKDVELRCDPISGHTALYWYRQSLGQGLEFLIYFQGNSAPDKSGLPSDRFSAERTGGSVSTLTIQRTQQEDSAVYLCASSLRSNQPQHFGDGTRLSIL.

The J gene is TRBJ1-2, the V gene TRBV6-5; 9 nucleotides line up with TRBD1. Looked up from germline, CDR1 is MNHEY and CDR2 is SVGAGI. This CDR3 is 15 amino acids long. V lost 5 bases and J lost 8; bases outside the gene matches: 12. The CDR3 region has the DNA TGTGCCAGCAGTAAAACCGGGACAGGGCTACGGGGCTACACCTTC. This sequence encodes CASSKTGTGLRGYTF.

The rearrangement joins TRBV7-9 to TRBJ2-7, with D maybe TRBD1 (5 bases). CDR3 length: 16 residues. Deletions cut 2 bases from V and 5 bases from J, with 19 bases between. Germline V gene sequence: CDR1 SEHNR, CDR2 FQNEAQ (reference sequence). The DNA of the CDR3 is TGTGCCAGCAGCTTATGGCAGGCGATTGGGGCCCACGAGCAGTACTTC. It translates to CASSLWQAIGAHEQYF.

J is TRBJ2-7 and V is TRBV27; D gene ambiguous. CDR1 and CDR2 (germline): MNHEY, SMNVEV (reference sequence). Trimming cost V 4 bases and J 5 bases, with 15 bases left between them. The CDR3 totals 14 residues. In nucleotides, the CDR3 is TGTGCCAGCAGTTCCCCTAGATGGAACCACGAGCAGTACTTC. Residues: CASSSPRWNHEQYF.

The rearrangement uses TRBV19 and TRBJ2-4, with 9 positions matching TRBD1. The CDR3 is made up of 14 amino acids. Germline trimming cut 4 bases from V and 8 bases from J; bases unmatched to any gene: 6. Germline CDR1 LNHDA, CDR2 SQIVND (reference sequence). The CDR3 DNA reads as TGTGCCAGTAGTAAAGGACAGGGGAGGTACATTCAGTACTTC. Protein sequence: CASSKGQGRYIQYF.

The chain uses TRBV5-1 and TRBJ2-3, with unresolved D. V was cut by 0 bases and J by 3 bases, with 11 bases left in between. The germline CDR1 and CDR2 sequences are SGHRS and YFSETQ. This CDR3 is built from 15 residues. The CDR3 loop reads CASSLASSGTDTQYF. CDR3 in DNA: TGCGCCAGCAGCTTGGCTAGTAGTGGGACAGATACGCAGTATTTT. Based on the CDR3 plus reference TRBV5-1 and TRBJ2-3, the full variable domain is KAGVTQTPRYLIKTRGQQVTLSCSPISGHRSVSWYQQTPGQGLQFLFEYFSETQRNKGNFPGRFSGRQFSNSRSEMNVSTLELGDSALYLCASSLASSGTDTQYFGPGTRLTVL.

The genes are TRBV7-9 and TRBJ1-1, with D maybe TRBD1 (6 bases). V lost 5 bases to trimming and J lost 11 bases, with 15 bases between them. The CDR3 extends over 12 amino acids. The V gene's germline CDR1 is SEHNR and CDR2 FQNEAQ (reference sequence). CDR3 bases: TGTGCCAGCAGCCCGAATCGGGGGGCGGCTTTCTTT. Amino acid sequence: CASSPNRGAAFF.

This clone was seen a single time. The V gene is TRBV23-1, the J gene TRBJ2-3; D unresolved. TRBV23-1 is filed as an ORF, its function uncertain. Trimming shortened V by 1 base and J by 2 bases, and 4 bases separated the two germline ends. The CDR3 loop spans 13 amino acids. The CDR3 DNA reads as TGCGCCAGCAGTCAATGGCCCACAGATACGCAGTATTTT. Amino acids: CASSQWPTDTQYF.

This sequence joins TRBV24-1 and TRBJ2-3; the D is unclear. Trimming removed 5 bases at V and 4 bases at J, with 12 bases between. The CDR3 runs to 14 residues. Germline lookup yields CDR1 KGHDR and CDR2 SFDVKD. DNA of the CDR3: TGTGCCACCAGTGGTCTTCACAGTTCAGATACGCAGTATTTT. Translation: CATSGLHSSDTQYF.

The chain combines TRBV5-1 with TRBJ2-1; 7 positions agree with TRBD2. Germline lookup yields CDR1 SGHRS and CDR2 YFSETQ. Trimming removed 1 base from V and 2 bases from J; junction bases left unmatched: 6. The CDR3 length is 16 residues. The CDR3 nucleotides are TGCGCCAGCAGCTTGTTTCCTAGCGGTGCCTACAATGAGCAGTTCTTC. Protein sequence: CASSLFPSGAYNEQFF.

The chain carries TRBV28 and TRBJ2-7; 7 bases map to TRBD2. V shed 5 bases and J 0 bases; nucleotides not matched to a gene: 7. CDR1 and CDR2 from the germline V gene are MDHEN and SYDVKM. The CDR3 is 15 amino acids. As DNA, the CDR3 is TGTGCCAGCAGTCGTCCCGGGACTAACTCCTACGAGCAGTACTTC. Translating it yields CASSRPGTNSYEQYF.

The V call is TRBV29-1, the J call TRBJ1-3, with unresolved D. The V and J ends lost 5 bases and 4 bases respectively, with 12 bases between them. CDR3 size: 13 residues. Germline values: CDR1 SQVTM, CDR2 ANQGSEA. DNA for the CDR3: TGCAGCGTTTTCTTCAGTTCCGGAAACACCATATATTTT. It translates to CSVFFSSGNTIYF.

The chain joins TRBV5-1 to TRBJ2-1, with 12 bases that match TRBD2. This CDR3 spans 17 amino acids. The germline V gene has CDR1 SGHRS and CDR2 YFSETQ. Unmatched junction bases numbered 18, after V lost 3 bases and J lost 14 bases. The CDR3 here is CASSSNPGTSGFGGEFF. In DNA form, the CDR3 reads TGCGCCAGCAGCTCAAATCCCGGGACTAGCGGGTTCGGGGGGGAGTTCTTC.

CDR3 in DNA: TGTGCCAGCAGCTCGCAGGGAATGAACACTGAAGCTTTCTTT. As protein: CASSSQGMNTEAFF. The chain has TRBV28 and TRBJ1-1, with D maybe TRBD1 (5 bases). The CDR3 spans 14 residues. Per germline, CDR1 MDHEN and CDR2 SYDVKM. With 6 bases removed from V and 0 bases from J, the gap between germline ends came to 11 bases.

This chain joins TRBV5-5 and TRBJ2-2; D gene ambiguous. CDR3 length equals 15 residues. Trimming removed 0 bases at V and 0 bases at J, with 6 bases between. Germline CDR1 is SGHKS and CDR2 is YYEKEE (reference sequence). The CDR3 nucleotides read TGTGCCAGCAGCTTGGAGTACTCGAACACCGGGGAGCTGTTTTTT. Residues: CASSLEYSNTGELFF.

The CDR3 loop is CASEERTGTDTQYF. DNA for the CDR3: TGTGCCAGCGAGGAGCGGACCGGCACAGATACGCAGTATTTT. J is TRBJ2-3 and V is TRBV11-1; D may be TRBD2 (5 bases). Germline loops: CDR1 SGHAT, CDR2 FQDESV (reference sequence). The CDR3 sequence is 14 residues long. Trimming removed 8 bases from V and 1 base from J, with 13 bases in between.

The chain recombines TRBV6-5 with TRBJ2-7, with 10 bases identical to TRBD1. The V and J ends lost 2 bases and 5 bases, in that order; junction bases with no gene match: 6. CDR1 is MNHEY, CDR2 SVGAGI, per germline. The CDR3 runs to 15 residues. CDR3 in DNA: TGTGCCAGCAGTTACAGACAGGGGGCCGGGGACGAGCAGTACTTC. Residues: CASSYRQGAGDEQYF.